This T cell receptor beta chain was captured in a study of T cells in Graves' hyperthyroidism and ophthalmopathy. The study's findings and limits: Most thyroid-expanded clonotypes above 0.001 were also found in blood. Separation of ophthalmopathy from stable hyperthyroidism was achieved by a 13 V-J model. Model output signaled ophthalmopathy a median about 6.3 months ahead of onset.

Germline V lookup: CDR1 MNHNS, CDR2 SASEGT. The CDR3 contains 17 residues. Patients were excluded because of uncontrolled infection, other autoimmune disease, pregnancy or lactation. As for this clonotype: What it recognizes is unknown. It may be a read error: a sequence one base away is much more abundant.

The source material, RNA transcripts, was used to amplify TCR beta CDR3 regions. The TCR CDR3 first-round RT-PCR relied on the HTBI primer set. TCRdb reanalysed the multiplex PCR reads using MiXCR and keeps one entry per CDR3 protein. The data contain over 650,000 distinct CDR3 sequences, nearly 45% of them singletons. The sample was peripheral blood or thyroid tissue (not recorded which). The V and J genes are TRBV6-1 and TRBJ1-5; TRBD1 matches 7 bases. This TCR was recovered from an adult man with Graves' disease, either hyperthyroidism or ophthalmopathy (not recorded which). The CDR3 spells CASSEAAGGILNQPQHF. In DNA form, the CDR3 reads TGTGCCAGCAGCGAAGCGGCAGGGGGAATCTTAAATCAGCCCCAGCATTTT.